This is a list of T cell receptor beta chains from one sample in a study of blood T cell repertoires in COVID-19. Assay used: immunoSEQ multiplex PCR; TCRdb lists only in-frame clones, some missing. The sample lists tens of thousands of clones, about 80% seen once, with roughly 12% in the top ten. The sample taken for sequencing was peripheral blood. The source of these receptors is a man of 80 years or more with acute or convalescent COVID-19. CDR3s include the opening cysteine and the closing phenylalanine or tryptophan. The D gene is left open where the match is weak. Size is stated for part of the rows, as once, few or many counts, or as a class when the clone is expanded.

NA,TRBV7-3,NA,TRBJ1-2,13,CASSPQEGVGYTF,TGTGCCAGCAGCCCCCAAGAGGGGGTTGGCTACACCTTC
TRBD1,TRBV7-9,NA,TRBJ1-5,14,CASSWGQNYQPQHF,TGTGCCAGCAGCTGGGGACAGAACTATCAGCCCCAGCATTTT
TRBD2,TRBV7-3,NA,TRBJ2-2,11,CASRGAGELFF,TGTGCCAGCCGGGGGGCCGGGGAGCTGTTTTTT
TRBD1,TRBV3-1/TRBV3-2,NA,TRBJ1-2,15,CASSRRTGASDGYTF,TGTGCCAGCAGCCGACGGACAGGGGCCTCGGATGGCTACACCTTC
TRBD1,TRBV3-1/TRBV3-2,NA,TRBJ2-1,13,CASSRQGAAEQFF,TGTGCCAGCAGCCGACAGGGGGCAGCTGAGCAGTTCTTC
NA,TRBV6-1,once,TRBJ2-1,13,CASSDGGRGEQFF,TGTGCCAGCAGTGACGGGGGGCGCGGTGAGCAGTTCTTC
NA,TRBV20-1,NA,TRBJ2-7,11,CSARDREKQYF,TGCAGTGCTAGAGATCGGGAGAAGCAGTACTTC
TRBD1,TRBV10-3,once,TRBJ1-2,17,CAISEPGQGKRDRGYTF,TGTGCCATCAGTGAGCCCGGACAGGGGAAGAGGGATCGAGGCTACACCTTC
NA,TRBV6-5,NA,TRBJ1-6,16,CASSYLGGQRGSPLHF,TGTGCCAGCAGTTACCTCGGGGGGCAGCGGGGTTCACCCCTCCACTTT
NA,TRBV5-1,NA,TRBJ1-6,13,CASSPETRSPLHF,TGCGCCAGCAGCCCCGAGACACGTTCACCCCTCCACTTT
TRBD2,TRBV5-1,NA,TRBJ2-3,15,CASSLGGGMGDTQYF,TGCGCCAGCAGCTTGGGCGGGGGAATGGGAGATACGCAGTATTTT
NA,TRBV5-4,NA,TRBJ2-3,15,CASSLGRTSTDTQYF,TGTGCCAGCAGCTTGGGGCGGACTAGCACAGATACGCAGTATTTT
NA,TRBV19,NA,TRBJ1-1,13,CASSIGRNTEAFF,TGTGCCAGTAGTATCGGGAGGAACACTGAAGCTTTCTTT
NA,TRBV11-2,NA,TRBJ2-2,15,CASSALGSNTGELFF,TGTGCCAGCAGCGCCCTCGGGTCGAACACCGGGGAGCTGTTTTTT
NA,TRBV6-1,NA,TRBJ1-5,13,CASSETPNQPQHF,TGTGCCAGCAGTGAGACTCCTAATCAGCCCCAGCATTTT
NA,TRBV7-9,NA,TRBJ1-2,13,CASSMRENYGYTF,TGTGCCAGCAGCATGCGGGAAAACTATGGCTACACCTTC
TRBD1,TRBV4-1,few,TRBJ1-1,16,CASRTGTGGSETEAFF,TGCGCCAGCAGAACCGGGACAGGGGGCAGTGAGACTGAAGCTTTCTTT
TRBD1,TRBV6-1,NA,TRBJ1-6,16,CASSEARTGSGSPLHF,TGTGCCAGCAGTGAAGCCCGGACAGGGAGCGGTTCACCCCTCCACTTT
TRBD1,TRBV19,NA,TRBJ1-1,15,CASAIGDRVVTEAFF,TGTGCCAGTGCTATAGGGGACAGGGTAGTGACTGAAGCTTTCTTT
NA,TRBV18,once,TRBJ1-5,14,CASSPTDSNQPQHF,TGTGCCAGCTCACCGACAGATAGCAATCAGCCCCAGCATTTT
TRBD2,TRBV7-8,few,TRBJ2-2,19,CASSRHRTSGGRNTGELFF,TGTGCCAGCAGCCGACATCGGACTAGCGGGGGTAGAAACACCGGGGAGCTGTTTTTT
NA,TRBV2,NA,TRBJ1-1,12,CATSQGAGEAFF,TGTGCCACCAGCCAAGGGGCAGGTGAAGCTTTCTTT
NA,TRBV21-1,NA,TRBJ1-1,18,CASSKNGRQGVEATEAFF,TGTGCCAGCAGCAAAAACGGAAGGCAGGGTGTCGAAGCGACTGAAGCTTTCTTT
TRBD1,TRBV7-3,NA,TRBJ2-2,17,CASSLMGLTGVPGELFF,TGTGCCAGCAGCTTAATGGGGCTGACAGGGGTTCCCGGGGAGCTGTTTTTT
NA,TRBV2,NA,TRBJ1-1,13,CASKTALNTEAFF,TGTGCCAGCAAAACAGCTTTGAACACTGAAGCTTTCTTT
NA,TRBV5-4,medium-sized,TRBJ2-2,11,CASERGGELFF,TGTGCCTCCGAGCGAGGTGGGGAGCTGTTTTTT
TRBD1,TRBV6-1,NA,TRBJ1-5,16,CASSEGTDRGTQPQHF,TGTGCCAGCAGTGAAGGGACGGACAGGGGCACTCAGCCCCAGCATTTT
TRBD1,TRBV7-9,NA,TRBJ1-1,15,CASSLAGTGFTEAFF,TGTGCCAGCAGCCTAGCCGGGACAGGGTTCACTGAAGCTTTCTTT
NA,TRBV6-5,few,TRBJ1-1,14,CASSYQERGTEAFF,TGTGCCAGCAGTTACCAAGAGAGGGGGACTGAAGCTTTCTTT
TRBD2,TRBV2,few,TRBJ2-3,16,CASRTRAGGSLDTQYF,TGTGCCAGCAGGACTCGAGCGGGGGGGTCCCTAGATACGCAGTATTTT
NA,TRBV12-3/TRBV12-4,NA,TRBJ1-1,13,CASSFGPNTEAFF,TGTGCCAGCAGCTTTGGGCCGAACACTGAAGCTTTCTTT
NA,TRBV21-1,NA,TRBJ2-2,16,CASSKGSREKGGELFF,TGTGCCAGCAGCAAAGGCTCCAGGGAAAAGGGCGGGGAGCTGTTTTTT
NA,TRBV27,NA,TRBJ2-3,12,CASSSHRDTQYF,TGTGCCAGCAGTTCCCACAGGGATACGCAGTATTTT
TRBD1,TRBV3-1/TRBV3-2,once,TRBJ1-1,16,CASSPYYETGYTEAFF,TGTGCCAGCAGCCCCTATTACGAGACAGGGTACACTGAAGCTTTCTTT
NA,TRBV15,NA,TRBJ2-7,14,CATSEEGGSYEQYF,TGTGCCACCAGCGAGGAGGGGGGGTCCTACGAGCAGTACTTC
TRBD2,TRBV5-1,NA,TRBJ2-1,15,CASSATSGAYNEQFF,TGCGCCAGCAGCGCGACTAGCGGGGCTTACAATGAGCAGTTCTTC
TRBD1,TRBV27,NA,TRBJ2-1,15,CASTLRRQGYNEQFF,TGTGCCAGCACCCTACGGAGACAGGGTTACAATGAGCAGTTCTTC
TRBD1,TRBV5-1,NA,TRBJ2-3,16,CASSLVLRGPTDTQYF,TGCGCCAGCAGCTTGGTTTTAAGGGGGCCCACAGATACGCAGTATTTT
TRBD1,TRBV5-6,NA,TRBJ1-1,14,CASSLQGAGAEAFF,TGTGCCAGCAGCTTGCAGGGGGCAGGCGCTGAAGCTTTCTTT
NA,TRBV5-1,NA,TRBJ1-1,15,CASSPSGVQNTEAFF,TGCGCCAGCAGCCCATCAGGGGTACAGAACACTGAAGCTTTCTTT
NA,TRBV6-5,NA,TRBJ1-2,13,CASRDTANYGYTF,TGTGCCAGCAGAGACACCGCTAACTATGGCTACACCTTC
NA,TRBV19,NA,TRBJ1-2,17,CASSIPSPRQAIYGYTF,TGTGCCAGTAGCATCCCTTCCCCGAGACAGGCGATCTATGGCTACACCTTC
NA,TRBV15,NA,TRBJ2-1,12,CATSRIYNEQFF,TGTGCCACCAGCAGAATATACAATGAGCAGTTCTTC
TRBD1,TRBV6-6,NA,TRBJ2-3,16,CASSPGQSYSTDTQYF,TGTGCCAGCAGTCCGGGACAGAGTTATAGCACAGATACGCAGTATTTT
TRBD2,TRBV9,NA,TRBJ2-2,20,CASSAVLAGGQRVGDGELFF,TGTGCCAGCAGCGCCGTACTAGCGGGGGGGCAAAGGGTCGGTGACGGGGAGCTGTTTTTT
NA,TRBV5-1,NA,TRBJ1-3,15,CASSLGSGSGNTIYF,TGCGCCAGCAGCTTGGGCTCCGGCTCTGGAAACACCATATATTTT
NA,TRBV28,few,TRBJ1-2,11,CASSSGYGYTF,TGTGCCAGCAGTTCGGGGTATGGCTACACCTTC
TRBD1,TRBV30,NA,TRBJ1-2,12,CAGAGGNYGYTF,TGTGCCGGAGCAGGGGGCAACTATGGCTACACCTTC
NA,TRBV3-1/TRBV3-2,few,TRBJ1-6,13,CASSQGANSPLHF,TGTGCCAGCAGCCAAGGCGCCAATTCACCCCTCCACTTT
NA,TRBV30,NA,TRBJ1-5,16,CACQIGRAGSNQPQHF,TGTGCCTGCCAAATCGGGCGGGCTGGGAGCAATCAGCCCCAGCATTTT
TRBD1,TRBV5-1,NA,TRBJ1-2,14,CASSPWTGGHGYTF,TGCGCCAGCAGCCCATGGACAGGGGGCCATGGCTACACCTTC